The clone carrying this TCR beta chain appeared a single time. Antigen: not known. The protocol was immunoSEQ multiplex PCR, while the TCRdb copy is restricted to in-frame clones and leaves out a portion. Here the sample spans approximately 60,000 clones, approximately 86% being singletons. This record belongs to a study of T cell responses to AZD1222 COVID-19 vaccine. Study background: Second doses at about 4 or about 12 weeks were pooled.

General study points: Spike as a whole was targeted by vaccine-associated CD4 TCRs, dominant at 160-218 and 743-854. The peak T cell response came first, and repertoires were sampled only after it.

The germline gives CDR1 LNHDA, CDR2 SQIVND (reference sequence). The CDR3 is 16 amino acids. The V gene lost 3 bases and the J gene lost 0 bases, with 15 bases spanning the gap. The sample consisted of peripheral blood, taken on day 0 of AZD1222 vaccination. The gene calls are TRBV19 and TRBJ2-7, with D perhaps matching TRBD2 (6 bases). The sequence derives from an adult in good health. In DNA form, the CDR3 reads TGTGCCAGTAGTATTACCTTCGGGGGAAGCTCCTACGAGCAGTACTTC. Residues: CASSITFGGSSYEQYF.